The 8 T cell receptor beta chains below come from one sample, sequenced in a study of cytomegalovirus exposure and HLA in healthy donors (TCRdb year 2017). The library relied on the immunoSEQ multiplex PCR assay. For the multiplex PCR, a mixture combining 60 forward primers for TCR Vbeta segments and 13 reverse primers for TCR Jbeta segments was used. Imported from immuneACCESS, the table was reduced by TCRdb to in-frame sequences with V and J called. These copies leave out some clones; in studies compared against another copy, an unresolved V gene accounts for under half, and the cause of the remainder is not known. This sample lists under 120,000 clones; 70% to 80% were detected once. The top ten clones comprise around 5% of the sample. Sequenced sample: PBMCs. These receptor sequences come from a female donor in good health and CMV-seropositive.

The CDR3 DNA reads TGTGCCAGCAGTTCGGGACAGGGGTTTTCCGGGGCCAACGTCCTGACTTTC. Encoded protein: CASSSGQGFSGANVLTF. This sequence joins TRBV28 and TRBJ2-6; 10 bases match TRBD1. Per germline, CDR1 MDHEN and CDR2 SYDVKM. The CDR3 runs 17 residues. V lost 4 bases, J lost 4 bases, and 7 bases stayed unmatched.

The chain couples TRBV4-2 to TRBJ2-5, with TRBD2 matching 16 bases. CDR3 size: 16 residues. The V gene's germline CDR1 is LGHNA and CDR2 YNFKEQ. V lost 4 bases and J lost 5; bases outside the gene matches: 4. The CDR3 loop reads CASSRGTSGGAETQYF. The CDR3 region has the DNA TGTGCCAGCAGCCGCGGGACTAGCGGGGGGGCGGAGACCCAGTACTTC.

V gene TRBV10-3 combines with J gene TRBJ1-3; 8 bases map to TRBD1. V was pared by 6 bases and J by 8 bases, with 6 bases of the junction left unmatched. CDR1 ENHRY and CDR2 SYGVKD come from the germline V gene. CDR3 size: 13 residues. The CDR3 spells CAISTTGVHTIYF. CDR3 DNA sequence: TGTGCCATCAGCACGACAGGGGTCCACACCATATATTTT.

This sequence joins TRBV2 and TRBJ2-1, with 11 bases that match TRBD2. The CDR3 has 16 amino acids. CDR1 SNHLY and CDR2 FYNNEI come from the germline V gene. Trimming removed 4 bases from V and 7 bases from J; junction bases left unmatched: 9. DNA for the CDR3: TGTGCCAGCAGTGGCATTACTAGCGGGAGAGGGAATGAGCAGTTCTTC. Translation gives CASSGITSGRGNEQFF.

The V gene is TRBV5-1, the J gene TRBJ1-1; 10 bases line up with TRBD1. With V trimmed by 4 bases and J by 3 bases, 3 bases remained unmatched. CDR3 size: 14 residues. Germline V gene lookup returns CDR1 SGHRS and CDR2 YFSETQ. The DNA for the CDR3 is TGCGCCAGCAGCGGGGGACAGGGGCACACTGAAGCTTTCTTT. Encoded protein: CASSGGQGHTEAFF.

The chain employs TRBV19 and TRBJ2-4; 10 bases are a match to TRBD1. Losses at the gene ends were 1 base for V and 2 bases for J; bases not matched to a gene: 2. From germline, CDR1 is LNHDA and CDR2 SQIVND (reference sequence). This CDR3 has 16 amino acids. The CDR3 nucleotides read TGTGCCAGTAGTATAGCGGACAGGGGGACCAAAAACATTCAGTACTTC. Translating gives CASSIADRGTKNIQYF.

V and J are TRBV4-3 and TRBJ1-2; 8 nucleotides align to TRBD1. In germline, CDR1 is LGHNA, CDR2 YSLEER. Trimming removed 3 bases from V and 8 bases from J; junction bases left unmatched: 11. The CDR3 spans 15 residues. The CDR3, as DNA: TGCGCCAGCAGCCAGGGCGCAGGGGGCCGAGGAGGCTACACCTTC. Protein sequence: CASSQGAGGRGGYTF.

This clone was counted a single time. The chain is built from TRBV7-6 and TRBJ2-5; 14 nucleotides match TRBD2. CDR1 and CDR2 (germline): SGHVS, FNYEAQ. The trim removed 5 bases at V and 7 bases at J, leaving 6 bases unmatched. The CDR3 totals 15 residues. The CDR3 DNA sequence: TGTGCCAGCAGCGCGACTAGCGGGAGGGGAGGGACCCAGTACTTC. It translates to CASSATSGRGGTQYF.